This is a list of T cell receptor beta chains from one sample in a study of blood T cell repertoires in COVID-19. Method: immunoSEQ multiplex PCR; TCRdb's copy keeps in-frame clones and lacks some. The table lists about 180,000 clones, around 76% of them singletons. Sequenced: peripheral blood. These receptors were taken from a woman in her 70s with acute or convalescent COVID-19. The CDR3 runs from the conserved cysteine through the conserved F or W. Each record gives: clone size, J gene, D gene, V gene, CDR3 length, CDR3 protein, CDR3 DNA. The D gene is left open where the match is weak. Clone size is shown for a subset of rows, as once, few, many or a class of expanded clone.

clone_size: NA; j_call: TRBJ2-3; d_call: TRBD2; v_call: TRBV30; cdr3_length: 18; cdr3_aa: CAWSVGTSGRKSTDTQYF; cdr3_nt: TGTGCCTGGAGTGTTGGGACTAGCGGGAGGAAAAGCACAGATACGCAGTATTTT
clone_size: NA; j_call: TRBJ2-2; d_call: NA; v_call: TRBV7-2; cdr3_length: 15; cdr3_aa: CASSRGGDDTGELFF; cdr3_nt: TGTGCCAGCAGCCGGGGAGGAGATGACACCGGGGAGCTGTTTTTT
clone_size: NA; j_call: TRBJ1-1; d_call: NA; v_call: TRBV9; cdr3_length: 14; cdr3_aa: CASSAITGNTEAFF; cdr3_nt: TGTGCCAGCAGCGCAATCACAGGAAACACTGAAGCTTTCTTT
clone_size: NA; j_call: TRBJ2-5; d_call: TRBD1; v_call: TRBV5-5; cdr3_length: 14; cdr3_aa: CASSQRQGQETQYF; cdr3_nt: TGTGCCAGCAGCCAGAGACAGGGGCAAGAGACCCAGTACTTC
clone_size: once; j_call: TRBJ1-3; d_call: TRBD1; v_call: TRBV7-2; cdr3_length: 20; cdr3_aa: CASSLASTGVLESSGNTIYF; cdr3_nt: TGTGCCAGCAGCTTAGCGAGTACAGGGGTCCTTGAAAGCTCTGGAAACACCATATATTTT
clone_size: NA; j_call: TRBJ2-3; d_call: TRBD2; v_call: TRBV7-2; cdr3_length: 18; cdr3_aa: CASSLVSSGRATTDTQYF; cdr3_nt: TGTGCCAGCAGCTTAGTTTCTAGCGGGAGGGCCACGACAGATACGCAGTATTTT
clone_size: NA; j_call: TRBJ2-3; d_call: TRBD2; v_call: TRBV29-1; cdr3_length: 16; cdr3_aa: CSVEGVSGVSTDTQYF; cdr3_nt: TGCAGCGTTGAAGGTGTTAGCGGGGTCTCGACAGATACGCAGTATTTT
clone_size: NA; j_call: TRBJ1-1; d_call: TRBD1; v_call: TRBV3-1/TRBV3-2; cdr3_length: 16; cdr3_aa: CASSLRDRLSNTEAFF; cdr3_nt: TGTGCCAGCAGCCTCCGGGACAGACTTTCGAACACTGAAGCTTTCTTT
clone_size: NA; j_call: TRBJ2-5; d_call: TRBD1; v_call: TRBV6-6; cdr3_length: 16; cdr3_aa: CASQNRQGSRQETQYF; cdr3_nt: TGTGCCAGCCAAAACCGACAGGGAAGTAGACAAGAGACCCAGTACTTC
clone_size: NA; j_call: TRBJ2-3; d_call: NA; v_call: TRBV3-1/TRBV3-2; cdr3_length: 15; cdr3_aa: CASSLGALDTDTQYF; cdr3_nt: TGTGCCAGCAGCCTGGGGGCCCTCGACACAGATACGCAGTATTTT
clone_size: NA; j_call: TRBJ1-6; d_call: TRBD1; v_call: TRBV9; cdr3_length: 18; cdr3_aa: CASSAYPGTGGYNSPLHF; cdr3_nt: TGTGCCAGCAGTGCATATCCCGGGACAGGGGGCTATAATTCACCCCTCCACTTT
clone_size: NA; j_call: TRBJ2-5; d_call: NA; v_call: TRBV15; cdr3_length: 13; cdr3_aa: CATSRIRVETQYF; cdr3_nt: TGTGCCACCAGCAGAATCCGCGTCGAGACCCAGTACTTC
clone_size: NA; j_call: TRBJ2-3; d_call: NA; v_call: TRBV4-1; cdr3_length: 18; cdr3_aa: CASSPWGRDKAKTDTQYF; cdr3_nt: TGCGCCAGCAGCCCCTGGGGGAGGGACAAGGCCAAGACAGATACGCAGTATTTT
clone_size: NA; j_call: TRBJ1-6; d_call: TRBD1; v_call: TRBV5-4; cdr3_length: 15; cdr3_aa: CASSSRQGRNSPLHF; cdr3_nt: TGTGCCAGCAGCTCTCGACAGGGACGAAATTCACCCCTCCACTTT
clone_size: NA; j_call: TRBJ1-5; d_call: NA; v_call: TRBV6-1; cdr3_length: 14; cdr3_aa: CASSEARGGQPQHF; cdr3_nt: TGTGCCAGCAGTGAAGCCAGGGGCGGTCAGCCCCAGCATTTT
clone_size: NA; j_call: TRBJ2-3; d_call: TRBD1; v_call: TRBV18; cdr3_length: 16; cdr3_aa: CASSRLQGAGTDTQYF; cdr3_nt: TGTGCCAGCTCACGCCTACAGGGGGCCGGCACAGATACGCAGTATTTT
clone_size: NA; j_call: TRBJ2-5; d_call: NA; v_call: TRBV28; cdr3_length: 16; cdr3_aa: CASSLLSGLYQETQYF; cdr3_nt: TGTGCCAGCAGTTTATTGTCAGGCCTATACCAAGAGACCCAGTACTTC
clone_size: NA; j_call: TRBJ2-1; d_call: TRBD1; v_call: TRBV30; cdr3_length: 13; cdr3_aa: CAWRNRGRNEQFF; cdr3_nt: TGTGCCTGGAGGAACAGGGGGCGGAATGAGCAGTTCTTC
clone_size: NA; j_call: TRBJ1-1; d_call: TRBD1; v_call: TRBV19; cdr3_length: 14; cdr3_aa: CASSIDRGVTEAFF; cdr3_nt: TGTGCCAGTAGTATAGACAGGGGGGTTACTGAAGCTTTCTTT
clone_size: NA; j_call: TRBJ1-2; d_call: NA; v_call: TRBV6-2/TRBV6-3; cdr3_length: 14; cdr3_aa: CASSLIPRGKSYTF; cdr3_nt: TGTGCCAGCAGCCTCATTCCCCGGGGAAAAAGCTACACCTTC